This paragraph reports one T cell receptor (beta chain). The CDR3 has 17 amino acids. V lost 5 bases, J lost 7 bases, and 26 bases lay in between. Germline V gene lookup returns CDR1 SGHVS and CDR2 FQNEAQ. These data originate in a study of blood T cell repertoires in COVID-19. Turning to the study itself: Whether acute or convalescent, the COVID-19 samples came from the United States, Italy and Spain.

In the authors' workflow: From reference gene primer amplification, estimates of nucleated cell counts were derived. The assay was immunoSEQ multiplex PCR, and TCRdb's table has in-frame clones only and misses some. V and J calls and clone size are as listed in that table; D and trimming were resolved from the DNA. The table has tens of thousands of clones, over 70% seen once. The sample comprised peripheral blood. This sequence joins TRBV7-8 and TRBJ1-2, with D tentatively TRBD1 (5 bases). The receptor was isolated from a man older than 75 with active or convalescent COVID-19. The CDR3 reads CASSVSRDLRVGGGYTF. The CDR3 bases are TGTGCCAGCAGCGTGAGCAGGGATCTCCGTGTTGGCGGTGGCTACACCTTC.